This T cell receptor (beta chain) was profiled in a study of early T cells in non-severe SARS-CoV-2 infection. Findings and caveats of the study: Missing private and CD4 specificities, VDJdb matching favored anti-spike CD8 responses.

cDNA molecules, individually, were tagged with unique molecular identifiers. TCRdb re-called the 5' RACE reads through MiXCR, storing one row per CDR3 protein. The sample shows about 26,000 distinct CDR3 sequences, roughly 4.1% of them seen only once. This clonotype is deemed medium-sized. The antigen remains unidentified. The V end was cut by 6 bases, the J end by 0 bases, with 9 bases between. Germline CDR1 MNHNS, CDR2 SASEGT. The CDR3 covers 15 residues. Sequencing used whole blood. The gene calls are TRBV6-1 and TRBJ2-6; D tentatively fits TRBD1 or TRBD2 (6 bases each). The sequence was obtained from an adult who was a healthcare worker with PCR-confirmed SARS-CoV-2 infection or an uninfected control (not recorded which). The CDR3, as DNA: TGTGCCAGCAGGGGGGGCTCCTCTGGGGCCAACGTCCTGACTTTC. Its protein product is CASRGGSSGANVLTF.